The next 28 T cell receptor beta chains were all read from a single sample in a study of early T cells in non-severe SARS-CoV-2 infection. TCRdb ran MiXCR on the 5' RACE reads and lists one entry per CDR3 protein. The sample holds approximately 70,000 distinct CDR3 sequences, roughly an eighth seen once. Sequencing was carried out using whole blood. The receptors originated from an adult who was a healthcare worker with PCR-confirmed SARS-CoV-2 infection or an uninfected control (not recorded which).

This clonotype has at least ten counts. The CDR3: CASSGRDRALDEKLFF. The CDR3 nucleotides read TGTGCCAGCAGTGGAAGGGACAGGGCGCTCGATGAAAAACTGTTTTTT. The chain combines TRBV12-3 or TRBV12-4 with TRBJ1-4; 9 nucleotides match TRBD1. The CDR3 loop spans 16 amino acids. V gave up 5 bases and J gave up 6 bases; unmatched junction bases: 10.

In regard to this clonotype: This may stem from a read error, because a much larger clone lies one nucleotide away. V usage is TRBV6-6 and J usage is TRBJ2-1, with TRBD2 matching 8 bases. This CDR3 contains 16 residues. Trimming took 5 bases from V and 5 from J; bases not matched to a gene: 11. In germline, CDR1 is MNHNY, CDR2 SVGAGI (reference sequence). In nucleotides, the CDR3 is TGTGCCAGCAGTACCTCGACTAGCGTGAGGAACAATGAGCAGTTCTTC. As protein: CASSTSTSVRNNEQFF.

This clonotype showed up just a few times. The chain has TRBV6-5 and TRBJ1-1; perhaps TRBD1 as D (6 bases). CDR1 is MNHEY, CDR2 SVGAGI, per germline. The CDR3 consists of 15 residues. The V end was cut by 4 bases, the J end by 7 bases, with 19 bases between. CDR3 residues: CASSSEGDGSFEAFF. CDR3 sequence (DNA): TGTGCCAGCAGTTCTGAGGGGGACGGGTCCTTTGAAGCTTTCTTT.

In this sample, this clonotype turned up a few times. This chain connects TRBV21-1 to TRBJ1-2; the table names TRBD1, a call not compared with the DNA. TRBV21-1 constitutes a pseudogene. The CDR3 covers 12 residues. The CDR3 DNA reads TGTGCCAGCAGCCCCCCTCCCTATGGCTACACCTTC. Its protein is CASSPPPYGYTF.

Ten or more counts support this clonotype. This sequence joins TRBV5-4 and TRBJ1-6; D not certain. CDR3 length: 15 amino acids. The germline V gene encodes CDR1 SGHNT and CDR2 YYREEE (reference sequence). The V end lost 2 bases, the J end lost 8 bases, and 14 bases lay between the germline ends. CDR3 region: CASSFSSGSYSPLHF. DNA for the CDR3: TGTGCCAGCAGCTTTAGCTCGGGTTCTTATTCACCCCTCCACTTT.

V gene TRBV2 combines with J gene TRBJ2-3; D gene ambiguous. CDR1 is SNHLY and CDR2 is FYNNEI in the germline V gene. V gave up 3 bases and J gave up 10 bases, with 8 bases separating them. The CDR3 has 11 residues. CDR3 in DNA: TGTGCCAGCAGTGATGGCCCTCCGCAGTATTTT. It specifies CASSDGPPQYF.

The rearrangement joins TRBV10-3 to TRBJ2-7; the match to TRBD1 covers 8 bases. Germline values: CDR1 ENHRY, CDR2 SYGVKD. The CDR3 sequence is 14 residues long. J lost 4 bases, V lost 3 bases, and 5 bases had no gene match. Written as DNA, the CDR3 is TGTGCCATCAGTGACCTAGGACAGGGTTACGAGCAGTACTTC. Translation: CAISDLGQGYEQYF.

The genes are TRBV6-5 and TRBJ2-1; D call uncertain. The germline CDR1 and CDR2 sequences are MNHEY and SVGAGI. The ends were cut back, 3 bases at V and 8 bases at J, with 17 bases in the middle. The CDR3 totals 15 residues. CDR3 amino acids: CASSYNPSIVDEQFF. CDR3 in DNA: TGTGCCAGCAGTTATAATCCCAGCATCGTCGATGAGCAGTTCTTC.

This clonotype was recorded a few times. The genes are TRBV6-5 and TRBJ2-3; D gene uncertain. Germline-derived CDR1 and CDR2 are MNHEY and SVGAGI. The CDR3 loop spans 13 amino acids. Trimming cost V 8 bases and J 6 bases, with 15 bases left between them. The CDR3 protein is CASSSKVADTQYF. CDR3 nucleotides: TGTGCCAGCTCCTCGAAAGTAGCTGATACGCAGTATTTT.

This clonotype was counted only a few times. CDR3 in DNA: TGCGCCAGCAGTGAGAGGCCAGGGGATACACCCCTCCACTTT. This codes for CASSERPGDTPLHF. V usage is TRBV10-2 and J usage is TRBJ1-6, with D perhaps matching TRBD1 (6 bases). The CDR3 contains 14 residues. The germline V gene encodes CDR1 WSHSY and CDR2 SAAADI. V was trimmed by 2 bases and J by 11 bases, leaving 13 bases between them.

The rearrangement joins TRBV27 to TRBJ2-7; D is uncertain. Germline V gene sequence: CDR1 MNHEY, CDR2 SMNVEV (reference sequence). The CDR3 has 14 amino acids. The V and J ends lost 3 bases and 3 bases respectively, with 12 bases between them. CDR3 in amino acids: CASSFNSQLYEQYF. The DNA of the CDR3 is TGTGCCAGCAGTTTTAACAGCCAACTCTACGAGCAGTACTTC.

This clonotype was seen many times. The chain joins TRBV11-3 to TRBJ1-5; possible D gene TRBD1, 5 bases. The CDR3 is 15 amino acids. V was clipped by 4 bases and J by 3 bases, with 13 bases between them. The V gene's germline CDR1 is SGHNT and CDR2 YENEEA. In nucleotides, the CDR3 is TGTGCCAGCAGCTCAAGTCCAGGGTCCAATCAGCCCCAGCATTTT. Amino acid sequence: CASSSSPGSNQPQHF.

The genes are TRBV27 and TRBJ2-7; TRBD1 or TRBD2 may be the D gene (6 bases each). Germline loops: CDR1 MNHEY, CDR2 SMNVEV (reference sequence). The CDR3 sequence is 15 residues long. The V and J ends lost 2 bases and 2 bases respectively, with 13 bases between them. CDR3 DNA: TGTGCCAGCAGTTTAAGGGGGGCACCAACCTACGAGCAGTACTTC. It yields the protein CASSLRGAPTYEQYF.

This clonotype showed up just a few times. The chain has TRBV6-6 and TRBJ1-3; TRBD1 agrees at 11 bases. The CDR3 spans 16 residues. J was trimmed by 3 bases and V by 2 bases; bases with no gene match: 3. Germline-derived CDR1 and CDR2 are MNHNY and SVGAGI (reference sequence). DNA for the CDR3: TGTGCCAGCAGTTACCGGGACAGGGGGAATGGAAACACCATATATTTT. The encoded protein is CASSYRDRGNGNTIYF.

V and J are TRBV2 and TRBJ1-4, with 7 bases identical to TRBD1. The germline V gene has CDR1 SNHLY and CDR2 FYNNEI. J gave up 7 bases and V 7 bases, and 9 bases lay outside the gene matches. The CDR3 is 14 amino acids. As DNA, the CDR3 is TGTGCCAGCACCAACCAGGGGGAGGTTGAAAAACTGTTTTTT. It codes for CASTNQGEVEKLFF. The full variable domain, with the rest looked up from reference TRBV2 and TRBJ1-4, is EPEVTQTPSHQVTQMGQEVILRCVPISNHLYFYWYRQILGQKVEFLVSFYNNEISEKSEIFDDQFSVERPDGSNFTLKIRSTKLEDSAMYFCASTNQGEVEKLFFGSGTQLSVL.

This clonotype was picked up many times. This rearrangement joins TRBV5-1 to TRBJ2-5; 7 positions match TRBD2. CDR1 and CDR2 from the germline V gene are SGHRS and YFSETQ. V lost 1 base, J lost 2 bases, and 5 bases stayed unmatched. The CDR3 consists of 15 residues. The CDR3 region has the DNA TGCGCCAGCAGCTTGAGGCTAGCGGTTCAAGAGACCCAGTACTTC. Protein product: CASSLRLAVQETQYF.

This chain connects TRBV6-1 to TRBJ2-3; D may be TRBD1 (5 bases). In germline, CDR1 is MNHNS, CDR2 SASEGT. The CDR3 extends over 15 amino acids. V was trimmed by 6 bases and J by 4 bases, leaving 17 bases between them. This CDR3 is CASRQGQGRADTQYF. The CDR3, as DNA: TGTGCCAGCAGGCAAGGGCAGGGAAGAGCAGATACGCAGTATTTT.

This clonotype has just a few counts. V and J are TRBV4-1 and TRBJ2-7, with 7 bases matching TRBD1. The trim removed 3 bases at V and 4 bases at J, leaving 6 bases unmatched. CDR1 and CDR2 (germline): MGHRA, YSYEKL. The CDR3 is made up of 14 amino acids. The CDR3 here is CASSQVKQGYEQYF. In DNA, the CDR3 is TGCGCCAGCAGCCAGGTTAAACAGGGGTACGAGCAGTACTTC.

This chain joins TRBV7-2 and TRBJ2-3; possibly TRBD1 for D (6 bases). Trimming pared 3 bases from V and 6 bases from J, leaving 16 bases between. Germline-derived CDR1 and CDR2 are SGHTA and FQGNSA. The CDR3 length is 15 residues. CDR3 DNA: TGTGCCAGCAGCTTCCCGGCAGGGGTTCTGGATACGCAGTATTTT. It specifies CASSFPAGVLDTQYF. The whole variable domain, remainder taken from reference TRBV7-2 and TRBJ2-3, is GAGVSQSPSNKVTEKGKDVELRCDPISGHTALYWYRQSLGQGLEFLIYFQGNSAPDKSGLPSDRFSAERTGGSVSTLTIQRTQQEDSAVYLCASSFPAGVLDTQYFGPGTRLTVL.

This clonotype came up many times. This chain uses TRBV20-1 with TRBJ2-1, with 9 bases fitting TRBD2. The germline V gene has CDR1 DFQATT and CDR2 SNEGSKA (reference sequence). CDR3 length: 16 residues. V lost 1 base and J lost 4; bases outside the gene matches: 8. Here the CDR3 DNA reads TGCAGTGCTAGAGCTCTGACTAGCGGAGATTACAATGAGCAGTTCTTC. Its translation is CSARALTSGDYNEQFF.

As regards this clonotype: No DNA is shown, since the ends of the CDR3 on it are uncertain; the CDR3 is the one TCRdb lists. The CDR3 spells CASSFGQGINERYF. The J gene is TRBJ2-7, the V gene TRBV11-2; the table's D gene call, TRBD1, was not cross checked with the DNA. The CDR3 spans 14 residues, counting both ends. CDR1 and CDR2 from the germline V gene are SGHAT and FQNNGV.

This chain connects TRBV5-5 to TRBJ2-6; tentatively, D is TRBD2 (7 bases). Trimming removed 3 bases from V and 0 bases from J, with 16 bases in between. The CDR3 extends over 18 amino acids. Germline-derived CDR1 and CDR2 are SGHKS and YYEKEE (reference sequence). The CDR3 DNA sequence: TGTGCCAGCAGCTCGCCTGGGGGGGCTCCCTCTGGGGCCAACGTCCTGACTTTC. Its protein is CASSSPGGAPSGANVLTF. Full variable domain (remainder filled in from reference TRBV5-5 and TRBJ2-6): DAGVTQSPTHLIKTRGQQVTLRCSPISGHKSVSWYQQVLGQGPQFIFQYYEKEERGRGNFPDRFSARQFPNYSSELNVNALLLGDSALYLCASSSPGGAPSGANVLTFGAGSRLTVL.

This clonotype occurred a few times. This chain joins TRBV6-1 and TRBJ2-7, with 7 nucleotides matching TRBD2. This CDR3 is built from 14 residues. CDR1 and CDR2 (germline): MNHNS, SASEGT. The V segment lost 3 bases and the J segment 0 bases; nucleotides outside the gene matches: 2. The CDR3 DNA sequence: TGTGCCAGCAGTGAGGGCGGGAGCTCCTACGAGCAGTACTTC. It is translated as CASSEGGSSYEQYF.

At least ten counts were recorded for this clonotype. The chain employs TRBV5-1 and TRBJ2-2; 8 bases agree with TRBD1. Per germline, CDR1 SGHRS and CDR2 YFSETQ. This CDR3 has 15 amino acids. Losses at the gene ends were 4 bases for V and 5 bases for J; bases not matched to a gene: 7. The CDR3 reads CASSERTGPTGELFF. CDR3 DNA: TGCGCCAGCAGCGAACGGACAGGGCCGACCGGGGAGCTGTTTTTT.

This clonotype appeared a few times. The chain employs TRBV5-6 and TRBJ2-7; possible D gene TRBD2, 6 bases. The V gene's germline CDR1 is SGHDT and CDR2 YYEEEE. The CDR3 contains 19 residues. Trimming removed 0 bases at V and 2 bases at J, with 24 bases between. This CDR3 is CASSLVGGLKGPNPYEQYF. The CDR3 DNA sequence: TGTGCCAGCAGCTTGGTCGGGGGTCTCAAGGGCCCTAACCCCTACGAGCAGTACTTC. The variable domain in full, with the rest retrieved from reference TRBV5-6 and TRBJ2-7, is DAGVTQSPTHLIKTRGQQVTLRCSPKSGHDTVSWYQQALGQGPQFIFQYYEEEERQRGNFPDRFSGHQFPNYSSELNVNALLLGDSALYLCASSLVGGLKGPNPYEQYFGPGTRLTVT.

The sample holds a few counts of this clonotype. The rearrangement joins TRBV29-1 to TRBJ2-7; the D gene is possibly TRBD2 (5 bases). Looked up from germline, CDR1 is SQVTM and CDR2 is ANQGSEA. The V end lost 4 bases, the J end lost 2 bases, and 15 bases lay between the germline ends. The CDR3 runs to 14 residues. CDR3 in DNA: TGCAGCGTTGTGAGGCAGGCGACTACCTACGAGCAGTACTTC. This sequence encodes CSVVRQATTYEQYF.

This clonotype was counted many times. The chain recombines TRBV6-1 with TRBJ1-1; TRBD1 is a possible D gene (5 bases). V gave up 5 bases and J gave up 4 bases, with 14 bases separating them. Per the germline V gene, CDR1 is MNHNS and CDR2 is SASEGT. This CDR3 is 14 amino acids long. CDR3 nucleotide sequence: TGTGCCAGCAGTCCCGGGACCCAGAGCACTGAAGCTTTCTTT. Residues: CASSPGTQSTEAFF.

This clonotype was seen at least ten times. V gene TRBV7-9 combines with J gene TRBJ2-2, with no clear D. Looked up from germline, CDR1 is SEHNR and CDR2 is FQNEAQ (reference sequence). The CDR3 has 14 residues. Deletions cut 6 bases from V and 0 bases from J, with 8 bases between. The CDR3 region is CASSRTANTGELFF. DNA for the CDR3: TGTGCCAGCAGTCGGACCGCGAACACCGGGGAGCTGTTTTTT.